Following are 27 T cell receptor beta chains from one sample sequenced in a study of blood T cells in healthy people across ages. For the second PCR, which ran for about 6 to 11 cycles, a sample-barcoded 5' primer and a J-beta primer mix were used. MiXCR, applied by TCRdb to the 5' RACE reads, yields one record per CDR3 protein. The table shows roughly 800,000 distinct CDR3 sequences, with about 37% occurring only once. The source material was blood. The receptor source for this set is a man aged 18 to 29 in good health.

This clonotype was detected a few times. The rearrangement uses TRBV14 and TRBJ1-2; 8 nucleotides align to TRBD1. The CDR3 spans 14 residues. CDR1 is SGHDN, CDR2 FVKESK, per germline. V lost 4 bases and J lost 6; bases outside the gene matches: 7. The CDR3 DNA sequence: TGTGCCAGCAGCCCCGGCGGACAGGGCCATGGCTACACCTTC. Protein product: CASSPGGQGHGYTF.

This clonotype was observed many times. The CDR3 DNA follows: TGTGCCAGCAGTCGACAGGGCCCAGGGGCTTTCTTT. Its protein product is CASSRQGPGAFF. The genes are TRBV12-3 or TRBV12-4 and TRBJ1-1, with 7 bases matching TRBD1. Germline trimming cut 5 bases from V and 11 bases from J; bases unmatched to any gene: 8. CDR3 size: 12 residues.

This clonotype was detected ten times or more. The chain links TRBV20-1 to TRBJ2-7; 7 bases are a match to TRBD1. CDR1 is DFQATT, CDR2 SNEGSKA, per germline (reference sequence). V shed 3 bases, J shed 7 bases, and the junction held 6 bases outside the gene matches. The CDR3 spans 12 residues. The DNA of the CDR3 is TGCAGTGCTAGGGGGACAGACCAAGAGCAGTACTTC. Residues: CSARGTDQEQYF.

This chain connects TRBV25-1 to TRBJ1-3; D gene ambiguous. CDR3 size: 11 residues. Trimming shortened V by 8 bases and J by 8 bases, and 10 bases separated the two germline ends. Germline values: CDR1 MGHDK, CDR2 SYGVNS. The CDR3 protein is CASAPGDTIYF. The CDR3 DNA reads as TGTGCCAGCGCCCCCGGCGACACCATATATTTT.

This clonotype has more than one count but fewer than ten. The rearrangement joins TRBV6-2 or TRBV6-3 to TRBJ1-2, with 7 bases aligning to TRBD1. V was clipped by 5 bases and J by 8 bases; unmatched bases: 14. The length of the CDR3 is 15 residues. Germline V gene data show CDR1 as MNHEY and CDR2 as SVGEGT. In nucleotides, the CDR3 is TGTGCCAGCAGTCCCACGCCAACAGGGGCGTCGGGCTACACCTTC. Its translation: CASSPTPTGASGYTF.

This CDR3 reads CASSWTSGTSWEQFF. CDR3 coding DNA: TGTGCCAGCAGCTGGACTAGCGGGACCTCTTGGGAGCAGTTCTTC. V gene TRBV6-2 or TRBV6-3 combines with J gene TRBJ2-1; 12 bases match TRBD2. This CDR3 has 15 residues. CDR1 and CDR2 (germline): MNHEY, SVGEGT. Trimming took 6 bases from V and 10 from J; bases not matched to a gene: 10.

A note on this clonotype: Given a much more abundant clone one base away, this may be a read error. This chain connects TRBV5-1 to TRBJ2-1, with D unresolved. CDR1 and CDR2 from the germline V gene are SGHRS and YFSETQ. This CDR3 is 14 amino acids long. Trimming took 4 bases from V and 5 from J, leaving 13 bases between them. CDR3 sequence reads: CASSVVSSDNEQFF. CDR3 DNA: TGCGCCAGCAGCGTAGTCTCATCCGACAATGAGCAGTTCTTC.

This clonotype was detected a few times. The chain has TRBV20-1 and TRBJ2-3; TRBD1 aligns across 8 bases. V shed 3 bases, J shed 1 base, and the junction held 6 bases outside the gene matches. The CDR3 length is 15 residues. Germline values: CDR1 DFQATT, CDR2 SNEGSKA (reference sequence). The CDR3 DNA sequence: TGCAGTGCTAGCCCCCCGGACAGGGGCACAGATACGCAGTATTTT. It specifies CSASPPDRGTDTQYF.

CDR3 in amino acids: CASSDTTGSTEAFF. DNA of the CDR3: TGTGCCAGCAGCGACACGACCGGGTCCACTGAAGCTTTCTTT. V gene TRBV7-3 combines with J gene TRBJ1-1, with D uncertain. CDR3 size: 14 residues. V lost 5 bases to trimming and J lost 4 bases, with 14 bases between them. Germline V gene data show CDR1 as SGHTA and CDR2 as FQGTGA.

V usage is TRBV25-1 and J usage is TRBJ1-2, with 7 bases matching TRBD1. The CDR3 has 13 amino acids. V lost 4 bases to trimming and J lost 8 bases; unmatched junction nucleotides: 7. Germline V gene lookup returns CDR1 MGHDK and CDR2 SYGVNS. This CDR3 is CASSVFTGDGYTF. CDR3 sequence (DNA): TGTGCCAGCAGTGTGTTCACAGGGGACGGCTACACCTTC.

The table lists this clonotype with a few counts. A single base separates this from a much larger clone, so it may be a read error. V is TRBV12-3 or TRBV12-4 and J is TRBJ2-7, with unresolved D. This CDR3 contains 13 residues. The ends were cut back, 5 bases at V and 2 bases at J, with 10 bases in the middle. In nucleotides, the CDR3 is TGTGCCAGCAGTGTAACCAGAGCCTACGAGCAGTACTTC. This gives the protein CASSVTRAYEQYF.

This chain joins TRBV7-3 and TRBJ2-1; 10 bases line up with TRBD2. There are 16 residues in the CDR3. Germline CDR1 SGHTA, CDR2 FQGTGA. V lost 0 bases and J lost 7; bases outside the gene matches: 6. The CDR3 DNA follows: TGTGCCAGCAGCTTAACCCCAGCGGGGGGGTCAAATGAGCAGTTCTTC. This translates into CASSLTPAGGSNEQFF.

This clonotype has more than one count but fewer than ten. This may arise from a read error, as a much more abundant clone is one base away. The chain carries TRBV2 and TRBJ1-2, with TRBD1 as a possible D gene (5 bases). The V end was cut by 8 bases, the J end by 4 bases, with 14 bases between. Germline lookup yields CDR1 SNHLY and CDR2 FYNNEI. The CDR3 runs 13 residues. The CDR3 DNA follows: TGTGCCAGCGCCCCTGAGCAGGGCTATGGCTACACCTTC. Protein product: CASAPEQGYGYTF.

This clonotype was observed a handful of times. The chain is built from TRBV4-2 and TRBJ1-4; 7 bases are shared with TRBD1. The J segment lost 2 bases and the V segment lost 5 bases, leaving 5 bases of the junction unmatched. Germline-derived CDR1 and CDR2 are LGHNA and YNFKEQ. This CDR3 has 15 amino acids. CDR3 bases: TGTGCCAGCAGCTACCCGGGACAGACTAATGAAAAACTGTTTTTT. Residues: CASSYPGQTNEKLFF.

The chain combines TRBV6-5 with TRBJ2-1; D may match TRBD1 or TRBD2 (6 bases each). Germline lookup yields CDR1 MNHEY and CDR2 SVGAGI. V lost 5 bases and J lost 9, with 17 bases in between. CDR3 length: 14 residues. The CDR3 nucleotides read TGTGCCAGCAGTGACAGTTCCGGGGGCGGTGAGCAGTTCTTC. This gives the protein CASSDSSGGGEQFF.

A single count supports this clonotype. Being one base from a much bigger clone, this may be a read error. J is TRBJ2-1 and V is TRBV29-1; unclear D gene. This CDR3 is 11 amino acids long. Germline CDR1 and CDR2: SQVTM and ANQGSEA. V dropped 7 bases and J dropped 10 bases, with 14 bases sitting between them. For the CDR3, the DNA is TGCAGCGATGCCGGCGGTCCAGAGCAGTTCTTC. It translates to CSDAGGPEQFF.

This clonotype was found many times. The chain carries TRBV29-1 and TRBJ2-1, with 9 bases matching TRBD2. The CDR3 is 16 amino acids. CDR1 and CDR2 from the germline V gene are SQVTM and ANQGSEA. Trimming cost V 4 bases and J 3 bases; bases outside gene matches: 10. The CDR3 bases are TGCAGCGTTGTCGGGGAGCGGGGGGCGAACTACAATGAGCAGTTCTTC. Translation: CSVVGERGANYNEQFF.

This clonotype was seen only a few times. The genes are TRBV12-3 or TRBV12-4 and TRBJ2-5, with 8 bases aligning to TRBD1. The CDR3 consists of 15 residues. The J segment lost 5 bases and the V segment lost 6 bases, leaving 11 bases of the junction unmatched. The chain's CDR3 is CASRPPMDREETQYF. CDR3 nucleotide sequence: TGTGCCAGCAGACCACCTATGGACAGGGAGGAGACCCAGTACTTC.

This clonotype came up once. The chain carries TRBV6-5 and TRBJ2-3; D gene ambiguous. CDR1 is MNHEY and CDR2 is SVGAGI in the germline V gene. Trimming took off 0 bases at V and 1 base at J, with 5 bases between the two ends. The CDR3 length is 14 residues. The CDR3 DNA reads TGTGCCAGCAGTTACTCGCGGCGCACAGATACGCAGTATTTT. As protein: CASSYSRRTDTQYF.

This clonotype was detected only a few times. V is TRBV10-3 and J is TRBJ2-1, with 10 bases that match TRBD1. Losses at the gene ends were 6 bases for V and 7 bases for J; bases not matched to a gene: 21. Germline CDR1 is ENHRY and CDR2 is SYGVKD. The CDR3 contains 19 residues. CDR3 coding DNA: TGTGCCATCAGGGATCTCGACAGGGGGCTTTCGGTGGCGGGGAATGAGCAGTTCTTC. This gives the protein CAIRDLDRGLSVAGNEQFF.

The V gene is TRBV7-9, the J gene TRBJ2-1; 7 nucleotides align to TRBD2. CDR1 SEHNR and CDR2 FQNEAQ come from the germline V gene (reference sequence). V lost 3 bases and J lost 1; bases outside the gene matches: 6. The CDR3 runs 16 residues. CDR3 sequence (DNA): TGTGCCAGCAGCTTCGAGAGGGGAGGGTCCTACAATGAGCAGTTCTTC. Its translation: CASSFERGGSYNEQFF.

The rearrangement joins TRBV7-2 to TRBJ2-1; D unclear. The J call is uncertain, as TRBJ2-7 better fits the DNA end. Germline V gene sequence: CDR1 SGHTA, CDR2 FQGNSA. The CDR3 runs to 14 residues. CDR3 sequence: CASSLQAEYNEQYF. Here the CDR3 DNA reads TGTGCCAGCAGCTTACAGGCAGAATACAATGAGCAGTACTTC.

V usage is TRBV2 and J usage is TRBJ2-3; D is unclear. There are 14 residues in the CDR3. V lost 4 bases to trimming and J lost 0 bases, with 8 bases between them. Germline V CDR1 and CDR2: SNHLY, FYNNEI. CDR3 in DNA: TGTGCCAGCAGTGTGCGTTCTAGCACAGATACGCAGTATTTT. This sequence encodes CASSVRSSTDTQYF.

The chain carries TRBV3-1 and TRBJ1-5, with no clear D. Looked up from germline, CDR1 is LGHDT and CDR2 is YNNKEL (reference sequence). The CDR3 spans 15 residues. V lost 0 bases and J lost 2, with 8 bases in between. CDR3 nucleotides: TGTGCCAGCAGCCAAGACGGGTCTGGCAATCAGCCCCAGCATTTT. Translated: CASSQDGSGNQPQHF.

V is TRBV4-1 and J is TRBJ1-2; D gene ambiguous. Trimming pared 4 bases from V and 3 bases from J, leaving 12 bases between. The CDR3 runs 14 residues. Germline values: CDR1 MGHRA, CDR2 YSYEKL. CDR3 amino acids: CASSRDHSYYGYTF. CDR3 bases: TGCGCCAGCAGCCGCGACCATAGTTACTATGGCTACACCTTC.

This clonotype came up a few times. The chain joins TRBV9 to TRBJ2-3; 8 bases fit TRBD2. The J segment lost 3 bases and the V segment lost 2 bases, leaving 11 bases of the junction unmatched. This CDR3 contains 17 residues. Germline CDR1 and CDR2: SGDLS and YYNGEE. The CDR3, as DNA: TGTGCCAGCAGCGTCGATTGGGACTTAGCGGGAACAGATACGCAGTATTTT. Amino acids: CASSVDWDLAGTDTQYF.

This clonotype was picked up a small number of times. The chain is built from TRBV5-6 and TRBJ1-2; maybe TRBD1 (5 bases). V lost 4 bases and J lost 2, with 18 bases in between. This CDR3 contains 16 residues. CDR1 is SGHDT, CDR2 YYEEEE, per germline. CDR3 sequence: CASSTPPRWDNYGYTF. CDR3 bases: TGTGCCAGCAGCACTCCCCCGAGGTGGGACAACTATGGCTACACCTTC.